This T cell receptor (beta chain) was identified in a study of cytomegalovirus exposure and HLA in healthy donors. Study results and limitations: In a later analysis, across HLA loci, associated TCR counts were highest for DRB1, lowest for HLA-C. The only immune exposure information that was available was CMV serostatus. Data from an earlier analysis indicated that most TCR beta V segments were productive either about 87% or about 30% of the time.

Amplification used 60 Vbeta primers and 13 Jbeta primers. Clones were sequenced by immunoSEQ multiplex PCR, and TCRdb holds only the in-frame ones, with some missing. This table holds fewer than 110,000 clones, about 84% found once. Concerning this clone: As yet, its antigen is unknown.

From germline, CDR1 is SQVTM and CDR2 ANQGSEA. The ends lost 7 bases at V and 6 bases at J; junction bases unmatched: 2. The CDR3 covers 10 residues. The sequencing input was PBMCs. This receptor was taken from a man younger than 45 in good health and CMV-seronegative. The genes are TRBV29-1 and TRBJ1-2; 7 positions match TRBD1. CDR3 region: CSAGQDGYTF. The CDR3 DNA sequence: TGCAGCGCTGGACAGGATGGCTACACCTTC. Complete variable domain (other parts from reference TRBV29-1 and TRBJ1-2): SAVISQKPSRDICQRGTSLTIQCQVDSQVTMMFWYRQQPGQSLTLIATANQGSEATYESGFVIDKFPISRPNLTFSTLTVSNMSPEDSSIYLCSAGQDGYTFGSGTRLTVV.